This T cell receptor (beta chain) was identified during a study of T cell clonality in common variable immunodeficiency. This clone was counted ten times or more. The sequence runs out 3 residues before the end of the CDR3; the remainder is reconstructed from the germline J gene. Clones were read by immunoSEQ multiplex PCR, and TCRdb kept only the in-frame ones, dropping some. The data show about 43,000 clones, with none appearing a single time. This CDR3 region has 14 residues. V gave up 2 bases and J gave up 6 bases, with 11 bases separating them. The germline CDR1 and CDR2 sequences are SGHRS and YFSETQ. Each donor provided about 5 to 9 ml of heparinized whole blood.

V and J are TRBV5-1 and TRBJ2-2; D is perhaps TRBD2 (5 bases). This sequence was found in a person aged 18-69 years in good health. The specimen was peripheral blood mononuclear cells. The DNA read from the CDR3 is TGCGCCAGCAGCTTTCCGGACTTGGCCGGGGAG. Translation: CASSFPDLAGE. The CDR3 in its entirety is CASSFPDLAGELFF.